This T cell receptor beta chain came from a study of cytomegalovirus exposure and HLA in healthy donors. Comments on this clone: As yet, its antigen is unknown.

CDR1 SGHTA and CDR2 FQGNSA come from the germline V gene. With V trimmed by 5 bases and J by 4 bases, 9 bases remained unmatched. CDR3 length equals 15 residues. Whole-study results and caveats: Later analysis demonstrated an association between a missense DCLRE1C variant and TCR beta V- and J-gene trimming. 16,951 TCR beta sequences were associated with HLA alleles at 0.05 false discovery rate in a later analysis. Available immune exposure information was restricted to CMV serostatus only.

PCR amplification relied on 60 Vbeta primers (plus 13 Jbeta primers). TCRdb's table, derived via immunoSEQ multiplex PCR, lists solely in-frame clones and lacks some. Its table records fewer than 100,000 clones. Sequencing was performed on PBMCs. The TCR originated in a man between 18 and 29 years old in good health and CMV-seropositive. V usage is TRBV7-2 and J usage is TRBJ2-3; 7 bases line up with TRBD1. The CDR3 bases are TGTGCCAGCAGCCTCAGGACAGGCGGAGCAGATACGCAGTATTTT. It codes for CASSLRTGGADTQYF.